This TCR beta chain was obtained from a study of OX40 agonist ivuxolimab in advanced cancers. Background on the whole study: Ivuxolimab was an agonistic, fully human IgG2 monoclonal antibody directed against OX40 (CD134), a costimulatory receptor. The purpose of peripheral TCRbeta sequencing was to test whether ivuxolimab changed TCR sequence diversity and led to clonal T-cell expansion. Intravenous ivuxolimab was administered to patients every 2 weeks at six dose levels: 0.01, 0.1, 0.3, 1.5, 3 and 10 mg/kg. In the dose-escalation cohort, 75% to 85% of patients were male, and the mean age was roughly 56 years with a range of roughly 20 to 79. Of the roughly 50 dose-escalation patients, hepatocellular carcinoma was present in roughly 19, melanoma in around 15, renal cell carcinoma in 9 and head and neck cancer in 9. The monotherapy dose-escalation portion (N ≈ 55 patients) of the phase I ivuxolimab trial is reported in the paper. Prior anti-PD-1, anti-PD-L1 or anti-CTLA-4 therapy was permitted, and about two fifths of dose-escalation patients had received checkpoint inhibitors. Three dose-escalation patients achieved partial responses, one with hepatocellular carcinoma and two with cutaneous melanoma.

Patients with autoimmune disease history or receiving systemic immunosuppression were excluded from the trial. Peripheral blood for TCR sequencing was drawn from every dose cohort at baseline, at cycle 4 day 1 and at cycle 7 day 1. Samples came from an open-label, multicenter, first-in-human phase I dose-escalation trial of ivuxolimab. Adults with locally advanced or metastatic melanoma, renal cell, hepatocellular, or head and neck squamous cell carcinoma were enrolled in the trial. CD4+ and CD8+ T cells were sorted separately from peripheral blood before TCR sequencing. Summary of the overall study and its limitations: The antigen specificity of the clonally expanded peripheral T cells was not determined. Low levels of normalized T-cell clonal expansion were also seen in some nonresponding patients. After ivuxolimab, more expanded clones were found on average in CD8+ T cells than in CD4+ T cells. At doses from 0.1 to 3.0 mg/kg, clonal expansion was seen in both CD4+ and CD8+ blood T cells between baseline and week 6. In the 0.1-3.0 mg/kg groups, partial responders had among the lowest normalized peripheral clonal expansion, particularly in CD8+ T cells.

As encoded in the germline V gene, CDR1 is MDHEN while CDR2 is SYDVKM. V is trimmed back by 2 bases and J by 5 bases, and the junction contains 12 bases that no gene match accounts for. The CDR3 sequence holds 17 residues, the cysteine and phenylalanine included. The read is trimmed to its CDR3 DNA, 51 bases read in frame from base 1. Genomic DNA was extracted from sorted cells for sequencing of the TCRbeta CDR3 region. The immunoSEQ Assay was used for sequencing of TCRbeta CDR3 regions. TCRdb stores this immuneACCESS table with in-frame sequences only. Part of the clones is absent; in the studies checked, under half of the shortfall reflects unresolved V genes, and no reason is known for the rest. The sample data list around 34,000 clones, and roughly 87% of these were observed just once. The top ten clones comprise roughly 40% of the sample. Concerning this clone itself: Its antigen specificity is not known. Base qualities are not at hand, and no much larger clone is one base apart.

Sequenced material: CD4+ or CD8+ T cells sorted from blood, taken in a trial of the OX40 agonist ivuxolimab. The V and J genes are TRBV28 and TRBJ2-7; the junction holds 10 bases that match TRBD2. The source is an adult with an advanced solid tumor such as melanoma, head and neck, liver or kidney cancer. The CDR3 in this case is CASSLKVAGGSSDEQYF. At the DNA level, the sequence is TGTGCCAGCAGTTTAAAGGTAGCGGGGGGAAGCTCGGACGAGCAGTACTTC.